This T cell receptor (beta chain) originates from a study of spatial heterogeneity in lung cancer. On the study more broadly: Detected sequences consistently included more beta-chain ones than alpha-chain ones. The study observed each unique TCR and UMI combination more than ten times on average in raw reads. The study's findings and limits: Blood showed ubiquitous tumor TCRs more often at resection than at routine follow-up.

The CDR3 loop spans 15 amino acids. J lost 0 bases, V lost 7 bases, and 7 bases had no gene match. Germline V CDR1 and CDR2: GTSNPN, SVGIG (reference sequence). Time point of the sample: sample taken at primary tumor resection. Without sorting, whole RNA was sequenced from tumor, nontumor lung or frozen PBMC. On each TCR cDNA molecule, a unique molecular identifier was present. Each CDR3 protein gets one entry after TCRdb re-called the 5' RACE reads with MiXCR. The profile shows more than 35,000 distinct CDR3 sequences, roughly 5% of them singletons. This clonotype was observed many times. Antigen unknown.

Sequencing was performed on PBMCs, taken at surgery. The receptor's source is a female donor with early-stage non-small cell lung cancer. The chain links TRBV30 to TRBJ2-3; 10 bases are shared with TRBD2. CDR3 sequence (DNA): TGTGCCTCAACCCTTAGCGGGGGGAGCACAGATACGCAGTATTTT. As protein: CASTLSGGSTDTQYF. The whole variable domain, remainder taken from reference TRBV30 and TRBJ2-3, is SQTIHQWPATLVQPVGSPLSLECTVEGTSNPNLYWYRQAAGRGLQLLFYSVGIGQISSEVPQNLSASRPQDRQFILSSKKLLLSDSGFYLCASTLSGGSTDTQYFGPGTRLTVL.